Included here is one TCR beta chain sequence, with context. Its matching antigen is unknown. The entry originates in a study of molecular identifiers for immune sequencing clone quantification. TCRdb itself ran the PCR reads through MiXCR, one entry per CDR3 protein. The sample holds 60,000 to 70,000 distinct CDR3 sequences, about 20% seen once. There are 13 residues in the CDR3. V was shortened by 6 bases and J by 8 bases, with 14 bases between the two germline ends. Germline V gene data show CDR1 as SNHLY and CDR2 as FYNNEI. Study results and caveats: Spiked Jurkat TCR RNA originating from one cell could reportedly be identified amid one million naive cells.

The chain joins TRBV2 to TRBJ2-1, with D perhaps given as TRBD1 or TRBD2 (5 bases each). This receptor was taken from a human donor in good health. Some libraries in this study had Jurkat cell RNA spiked in. The sample taken for sequencing was naive CD8+ T cells from blood, with Jurkat cell RNA spiked in. Subset indicated: FACS-sorted CD8+CD4-CCR7+CD45RA+ naive T cells. The CDR3, as DNA: TGTGCCAGCAGCTACAGTCGGGGCGATGAGCAGTTCTTC. This encodes CASSYSRGDEQFF.